These 3 T cell receptor beta chains came from one sample sequenced in a study of blood T cells in healthy people across ages. A second PCR of 7 to 11 cycles used a sample-barcoded 5' primer and a J-beta primer mix. TCRdb passed the 5' RACE reads through MiXCR, listing each CDR3 protein once. Among hundreds of thousands of distinct CDR3 sequences listed, 24% were seen once. This same sample was also taken into another study, of T cells of mothers and their children.

Sequenced material: blood. Receptor source: a boy younger than 18 in good health.

This clonotype occurred many times. Here the CDR3 DNA reads TGTGCCAGCAGCCCTCGTCCCCAAGAGACCCAGTACTTC. It encodes CASSPRPQETQYF. V is TRBV7-2 and J is TRBJ2-5, with no clear D. V was pared by 5 bases and J by 1 base, with 8 bases between. This CDR3 has 13 residues. Germline V lookup: CDR1 SGHTA, CDR2 FQGNSA.

This clonotype was counted only a few times. This CDR3 reads CASSTLAFSYNEQFF. The CDR3 coding sequence is TGTGCCAGCTCAACCCTAGCGTTTTCCTACAATGAGCAGTTCTTC. The gene calls are TRBV18 and TRBJ2-1, with D tentatively TRBD2 (6 bases). CDR3 size: 15 residues. Germline V CDR1 and CDR2: KGHSH, LQKENI. Trimming removed 5 bases at V and 1 base at J, with 12 bases between. The full variable domain, its missing parts supplied by reference TRBV18 and TRBJ2-1, is NAGVMQNPRHLVRRRGQEARLRCSPMKGHSHVYWYRQLPEEGLKFMVYLQKENIIDESGMPKERFSAEFPKEGPSILRIQQVVRGDSAAYFCASSTLAFSYNEQFFGPGTRLTVL.

This clonotype has just a few counts. J is TRBJ2-3 and V is TRBV28; D unclear. CDR1 is MDHEN, CDR2 SYDVKM, per germline. This CDR3 has 13 amino acids. V shed 5 bases and J shed 5 bases, with 11 bases lying between them. Written as DNA, the CDR3 is TGTGCCAGCAGTCCCCCAGACGGAGATACGCAGTATTTT. This gives the protein CASSPPDGDTQYF.